These 4 T cell receptor beta chains share one sample of origin, sequenced in a study of shared clonotypes between healthy human individuals. The data were produced by immunoSEQ multiplex PCR, yet TCRdb's version contains in-frame clones alone and is incomplete. Of about 1,500,000 clones in the sample, roughly 96% were seen once. Sequenced sample: naive CD4+ T cells sorted from blood. Subset denoted: CD45RA+ positively selected. The receptors were gathered from a man aged 30-40 years in good health.

V is TRBV27 and J is TRBJ1-1; 7 positions match TRBD1. Looked up from germline, CDR1 is MNHEY and CDR2 is SMNVEV (reference sequence). The CDR3 is 16 amino acids. The V and J ends lost 5 bases and 0 bases, in that order; junction bases with no gene match: 9. The CDR3 loop is CASSKRDRPVNTEAFF. In nucleotides, the CDR3 is TGTGCCAGCAGTAAACGGGACAGACCCGTGAACACTGAAGCTTTCTTT.

The gene calls are TRBV27 and TRBJ2-2; D uncertain. Between the trimmed V and J ends, which lost 0 bases and 0 bases, there was a span of 8 bases. The germline V gene has CDR1 MNHEY and CDR2 SMNVEV (reference sequence). The length of the CDR3 is 16 residues. CDR3 protein: CASSLSRIPNTGELFF. Written as DNA, the CDR3 is TGTGCCAGCAGTTTATCGCGGATCCCGAACACCGGGGAGCTGTTTTTT.

The gene calls are TRBV19 and TRBJ2-3, with 13 bases matching TRBD2. The CDR3 is made up of 16 amino acids. From germline, CDR1 is LNHDA and CDR2 SQIVND (reference sequence). V lost 5 bases to trimming and J lost 7 bases; unmatched junction nucleotides: 9. The CDR3 loop reads CASSALAGGPRNTQYF. In DNA form, the CDR3 reads TGTGCCAGTAGTGCACTAGCGGGAGGGCCGCGCAATACGCAGTATTTT.

On this clone itself: Other nucleotide sequences from this sample produce the same CDR3. The V and J genes are TRBV28 and TRBJ2-7, with D unresolved. Germline V gives CDR1 MDHEN, CDR2 SYDVKM. The CDR3 runs 13 residues. With 2 bases removed from V and 2 bases from J, the gap between germline ends came to 7 bases. The CDR3 DNA is TGTGCCAGCAGTTTACTGGGCCCCTACGAGCAGTACTTC. It specifies CASSLLGPYEQYF.